This passage covers 14 T cell receptor beta chains from one sample sequenced in a study of cytomegalovirus exposure and HLA in healthy donors. PCR was performed using 60 Vbeta and 13 Jbeta primers. Repertoires were generated with immunoSEQ multiplex PCR, while TCRdb's copy carries only in-frame clones and drops some. The table has about 200,000 clones, about 12% seen once. The sample comprised PBMCs. The receptors come from a man aged 45-65 years in good health and CMV-seropositive.

This clone has only a few counts. The V gene is TRBV7-9, the J gene TRBJ1-3; tentative D call: TRBD1 (5 bases). Trimming shortened V by 5 bases and J by 3 bases, and 14 bases separated the two germline ends. Germline V lookup: CDR1 SEHNR, CDR2 FQNEAQ (reference sequence). This CDR3 contains 15 residues. The CDR3 DNA reads as TGTGCCAGCAGCCCACTGCCGGGGGATGGAAACACCATATATTTT. Protein product: CASSPLPGDGNTIYF.

The J gene is TRBJ2-6, the V gene TRBV19; TRBD2 matches at 7 bases. Trimming took 3 bases from V and 4 from J; bases not matched to a gene: 3. The CDR3 has 15 amino acids. Germline CDR1 is LNHDA and CDR2 is SQIVND (reference sequence). CDR3 in DNA: TGTGCCAGTAGTATTCCAGCGGGAGGGGCCAACGTCCTGACTTTC. Translated: CASSIPAGGANVLTF.

This clone was counted between two and nine times. The chain has TRBV30 and TRBJ1-5, with D possibly being TRBD1 (6 bases). Germline V gene sequence: CDR1 GTSNPN, CDR2 SVGIG (reference sequence). V was shortened by 3 bases and J by 2 bases, with 11 bases between the two germline ends. The CDR3 sequence is 14 residues long. CDR3 nucleotide sequence: TGTGCCTGGAGCTGGGCAGGGGGCAATCAGCCCCAGCATTTT. It is translated as CAWSWAGGNQPQHF.

The chain links TRBV2 to TRBJ1-2; TRBD1 is a possible D gene (5 bases). Germline CDR1 and CDR2: SNHLY and FYNNEI. The CDR3 has 13 amino acids. V lost 5 bases and J lost 2, with 9 bases in between. The CDR3 DNA sequence: TGTGCCAGCAGTCTCAGGGCGAACTATGGCTACACCTTC. Translating gives CASSLRANYGYTF.

This clone was counted a few times. This chain links TRBV7-2 with TRBJ2-3; the D gene is possibly TRBD1 (6 bases). V lost 3 bases and J lost 2, with 12 bases in between. In germline, CDR1 is SGHTA, CDR2 FQGNSA. CDR3 length: 15 amino acids. The CDR3 region has the DNA TGTGCCAGCAGCTTCGACAGGAAGAACACAGATACGCAGTATTTT. This sequence encodes CASSFDRKNTDTQYF.

The V gene is TRBV6-5, the J gene TRBJ2-2; tentatively, D is TRBD2 (7 bases). Looked up from germline, CDR1 is MNHEY and CDR2 is SVGAGI. The CDR3 totals 14 residues. V lost 6 bases and J lost 4, with 12 bases in between. The CDR3 reads CASRKGGGTGELFF. The CDR3 DNA reads as TGTGCCAGCAGGAAGGGGGGGGGCACCGGGGAGCTGTTTTTT.

This clone was detected only a few times. This chain uses TRBV2 with TRBJ2-3, with 8 bases identical to TRBD1. V lost 3 bases, J lost 2 bases, and 4 bases stayed unmatched. The CDR3 spans 15 residues. Germline V lookup: CDR1 SNHLY, CDR2 FYNNEI. The CDR3 loop is CASSDRDRNTDTQYF. CDR3 DNA sequence: TGTGCCAGCAGTGATCGGGACAGGAACACAGATACGCAGTATTTT.

J is TRBJ1-5 and V is TRBV18; 7 positions match TRBD1. Germline loops: CDR1 KGHSH, CDR2 LQKENI. The CDR3 has 17 residues. Trimming cost V 0 bases and J 1 base; bases outside gene matches: 6. The CDR3 nucleotides are TGTGCCAGCTCACCACCGGTCCAGGGGGGAAGCAATCAGCCCCAGCATTTT. Translation gives CASSPPVQGGSNQPQHF.

A remark on this clone: At the DNA level, this CDR3 is encoded by other sequences in the same sample as well. V usage is TRBV20-1 and J usage is TRBJ1-2; 7 nucleotides agree with TRBD1. The junction had 3 bases not matched to a gene; V was cut back by 5 bases and J by 6 bases. This CDR3 has 11 residues. Germline loops: CDR1 DFQATT, CDR2 SNEGSKA (reference sequence). Here the CDR3 reads CSASRGDGYTF. In DNA, the CDR3 is TGCAGTGCTTCCAGGGGGGATGGCTACACCTTC.

The genes are TRBV30 and TRBJ1-1; tentative D call: TRBD1 (6 bases). CDR3 length: 14 amino acids. V gave up 3 bases and J gave up 0 bases, with 11 bases separating them. CDR1 GTSNPN and CDR2 SVGIG come from the germline V gene (reference sequence). Here the CDR3 reads CAWRRQVLNTEAFF. The DNA for the CDR3 is TGTGCCTGGAGAAGACAGGTGTTGAACACTGAAGCTTTCTTT.

This chain connects TRBV5-1 to TRBJ2-1; TRBD2 aligns across 13 bases. Germline V lookup: CDR1 SGHRS, CDR2 YFSETQ. J was trimmed by 9 bases and V by 4 bases; bases with no gene match: 7. The CDR3 runs 15 residues. The CDR3 nucleotides are TGCGCCAGCAGCGCCGGACTAGCGGGGGCCAGTGAGCAGTTCTTC. It translates to CASSAGLAGASEQFF.

The chain couples TRBV7-9 to TRBJ2-3; TRBD1 matches 8 bases. V gave up 2 bases and J gave up 3 bases; unmatched junction bases: 7. The CDR3 sequence is 16 residues long. Germline V lookup: CDR1 SEHNR, CDR2 FQNEAQ (reference sequence). The CDR3 sequence is CASSLLRTGRTDTQYF. In DNA, the CDR3 is TGTGCCAGCAGCTTATTAAGGACAGGGAGGACAGATACGCAGTATTTT.

V usage is TRBV6-1 and J usage is TRBJ1-5; 8 bases fit TRBD1. Germline loops: CDR1 MNHNS, CDR2 SASEGT. CDR3 length equals 13 residues. The V segment lost 4 bases and the J segment 5 bases; nucleotides outside the gene matches: 1. CDR3 coding DNA: TGTGCCAGCAGTGTACAGGGGGATCAGCCCCAGCATTTT. Translated, it gives CASSVQGDQPQHF.

The chain joins TRBV6-6 to TRBJ2-1, with 11 nucleotides matching TRBD2. This CDR3 is built from 13 residues. Germline V gene lookup returns CDR1 MNHNY and CDR2 SVGAGI (reference sequence). Unmatched junction bases numbered 8, after V lost 10 bases and J lost 9 bases. CDR3 coding DNA: TGTGCCACCCATAGCGGGGGGGACGGTGAGCAGTTCTTC. It yields the protein CATHSGGDGEQFF.